The 16 T cell receptor beta chains presented below share a single source sample, sequenced in a study of graft-versus-host responses after intestinal transplantation (dated by TCRdb to the early 2020s). No cognate antigen is known for these TCRs. Libraries were constructed by the immunoSEQ multiplex PCR assay. This immuneACCESS table, as held by TCRdb, lists in-frame sequences with V and J called but not all clones. Of the missing ones, under half trace to an unresolved V gene in checked studies; the others have no known cause. This sample comprises some 120,000 clones, 85% to 95% of them detected only once. 0.9% to 1.5% of the sample is held by the ten biggest clonotypes. What the time point label conveys for this sample: cells obtained before transplantation from donor or recipient. Sequences were derived from unstimulated CD8+ T cells sorted from spleen or lymph node cells, sampled before transplant. These receptors were collected from a human donor who was the organ donor for an intestinal transplant.

This chain uses TRBV5-1 with TRBJ1-2; 9 bases are a match to TRBD1. This CDR3 comprises 15 residues. V was pared by 0 bases and J by 0 bases, with 0 bases of the junction left unmatched. CDR1 is SGHRS, CDR2 YFSETQ, per germline. The CDR3 is CASSLGQGANYGYTF. The DNA of the CDR3 is TGCGCCAGCAGCTTGGGACAGGGGGCTAACTATGGCTACACCTTC.

The chain links TRBV11-2 to TRBJ1-5; D is ambiguous. The germline V gene has CDR1 SGHAT and CDR2 FQNNGV. The CDR3 has 12 residues. Trimming left V 8 bases short and J 0 bases short, with 5 bases between. The CDR3 reads CASSDSNQPQHF. CDR3 DNA: TGTGCCAGCTCCGATAGCAATCAGCCCCAGCATTTT.

This rearrangement joins TRBV5-5 to TRBJ1-2; the match to TRBD1 covers 9 bases. Trimming cost V 1 base and J 3 bases; bases outside gene matches: 13. Germline-derived CDR1 and CDR2 are SGHKS and YYEKEE (reference sequence). This CDR3 has 18 amino acids. CDR3 in DNA: TGTGCCAGCAGCTTGTGGGAAACACAGGGGGCTGGGGACTATGGCTACACCTTC. It specifies CASSLWETQGAGDYGYTF. The whole variable domain, filled in from reference TRBV5-5 and TRBJ1-2, reads DAGVTQSPTHLIKTRGQQVTLRCSPISGHKSVSWYQQVLGQGPQFIFQYYEKEERGRGNFPDRFSARQFPNYSSELNVNALLLGDSALYLCASSLWETQGAGDYGYTFGSGTRLTVV.

V is TRBV7-2 and J is TRBJ1-3; D is ambiguous. Trimming cost V 5 bases and J 4 bases, with 12 bases left between them. CDR1 SGHTA and CDR2 FQGNSA come from the germline V gene. The CDR3 is made up of 14 amino acids. CDR3 sequence: CASSQTGLGNTIYF. The CDR3 DNA sequence: TGTGCCAGCAGCCAGACGGGCCTCGGAAACACCATATATTTT.

As regards this clone: Distinct nucleotide sequences in the sample also encode this CDR3. The chain links TRBV6-5 to TRBJ2-7; possibly TRBD2 for D (5 bases). CDR1 and CDR2 from the germline V gene are MNHEY and SVGAGI. CDR3 size: 13 residues. Trimming cost V 6 bases and J 1 base, with 10 bases left between them. CDR3 sequence: CASSLSGSYEQYF. The CDR3 coding sequence is TGTGCCAGCAGCCTTTCGGGATCCTACGAGCAGTACTTC.

The gene calls are TRBV27 and TRBJ2-1; 12 positions agree with TRBD2. CDR1 is MNHEY and CDR2 is SMNVEV in the germline V gene (reference sequence). V lost 2 bases to trimming and J lost 4 bases; unmatched junction nucleotides: 6. CDR3 length: 17 amino acids. The CDR3 reads CASSLPTGTSGYNEQFF. As DNA, the CDR3 is TGTGCCAGCAGTTTACCCACGGGGACTAGCGGGTACAATGAGCAGTTCTTC.

Written as DNA, the CDR3 is TGTGCCAGCACAGGCGGGGAGCTGTTTTTT. It codes for CASTGGELFF. This chain connects TRBV2 to TRBJ2-2, with D unclear. The germline V gene has CDR1 SNHLY and CDR2 FYNNEI. CDR3 length: 10 amino acids. Trimming removed 7 bases from V and 7 bases from J, with 4 bases in between.

This chain links TRBV19 with TRBJ2-2; D is ambiguous. The CDR3 is 13 residues long. Per the germline V gene, CDR1 is LNHDA and CDR2 is SQIVND (reference sequence). Trimming took off 5 bases at V and 4 bases at J, with 8 bases between the two ends. The CDR3 nucleotides are TGTGCCAGTAGTTGGCGGAGCACCGGGGAGCTGTTTTTT. Its translation: CASSWRSTGELFF. Complete variable domain (other parts from reference TRBV19 and TRBJ2-2): DGGITQSPKYLFRKEGQNVTLSCEQNLNHDAMYWYRQDPGQGLRLIYYSQIVNDFQKGDIAEGYSVSREKKESFPLTVTSAQKNPTAFYLCASSWRSTGELFFGEGSRLTVL.

CDR3 amino acids: CASSGSGGFDNEQFF. In DNA form, the CDR3 reads TGTGCCAGCAGCGGGAGCGGGGGTTTCGACAATGAGCAGTTCTTC. The chain couples TRBV9 to TRBJ2-1; 8 bases map to TRBD2. Unmatched junction bases numbered 7, after V lost 3 bases and J lost 5 bases. The CDR3 length is 15 residues. Per germline, CDR1 SGDLS and CDR2 YYNGEE. Based on the CDR3 plus reference TRBV9 and TRBJ2-1, the full variable domain is DSGVTQTPKHLITATGQRVTLRCSPRSGDLSVYWYQQSLDQGLQFLIQYYNGEERAKGNILERFSAQQFPDLHSELNLSSLELGDSALYFCASSGSGGFDNEQFFGPGTRLTVL.

V and J are TRBV30 and TRBJ2-1, with 11 nucleotides matching TRBD2. The V gene end was trimmed by 8 bases and the J gene end by 9 bases; junction bases not matched to a gene: 15. The length of the CDR3 is 15 residues. Per germline, CDR1 GTSNPN and CDR2 SVGIG (reference sequence). The CDR3 DNA sequence: TGTGCCGGAGGGGGGGTCCTAGCGGGAGGATTTGAGCAGTTCTTC. Amino acid sequence: CAGGGVLAGGFEQFF.

This clone was seen once. One junction end does not reproduce the germline sequence, and a read error may be involved. The chain has TRBV4-1 and TRBJ2-7; D gene unclear. CDR3 length: 13 amino acids. Germline loops: CDR1 MGHRA, CDR2 YSYEKL. The CDR3 nucleotides are TGCGCCAGCAGCCAGGGGTTAGGGCGCTATCAATTCTTC. The encoded protein is CASSQGLGRYQFF.

The CDR3 loop is CASRASGTSYEQYF. The CDR3 DNA reads TGTGCCAGCAGAGCTAGCGGGACCTCTTACGAGCAGTACTTC. This chain links TRBV2 with TRBJ2-7; 9 positions agree with TRBD2. This CDR3 region has 14 residues. Germline trimming cut 6 bases from V and 4 bases from J; bases unmatched to any gene: 7. Germline V gene data show CDR1 as SNHLY and CDR2 as FYNNEI.

The chain couples TRBV6-1 to TRBJ2-7; perhaps TRBD2 as D (6 bases). The germline CDR1 and CDR2 sequences are MNHNS and SASEGT. V lost 10 bases, J lost 1 base, and 14 bases lay in between. CDR3 length: 13 amino acids. The CDR3: CATSFGGSYEQYF. The CDR3 nucleotides read TGTGCCACGTCATTTGGGGGGTCCTACGAGCAGTACTTC.

The J gene is TRBJ2-1, the V gene TRBV6-6; TRBD1 might be the D (6 bases). This CDR3 is 14 amino acids long. V gave up 5 bases and J gave up 8 bases, with 16 bases separating them. The germline gives CDR1 MNHNY, CDR2 SVGAGI (reference sequence). CDR3 sequence reads: CASSPLGAEDEQFF. The CDR3 nucleotides are TGTGCCAGCAGTCCCTTGGGGGCAGAGGATGAGCAGTTCTTC.

The gene calls are TRBV6-5 and TRBJ2-7; maybe TRBD2 (6 bases). The CDR3 is 14 amino acids. Between the trimmed V and J ends, which lost 8 bases and 0 bases, there was a span of 14 bases. The germline gives CDR1 MNHEY, CDR2 SVGAGI. CDR3 sequence (DNA): TGTGCCAGCGGAGGGACGGTAAGCTCCTACGAGCAGTACTTC. It codes for CASGGTVSSYEQYF.

The chain combines TRBV21-1 with TRBJ2-1; the DNA was not compared with TRBD2, the D call given in the table. TRBV21-1 corresponds to a pseudogene. This CDR3 region has 17 residues. CDR3 loop: CASSPPGDVPSHNEQFF. The CDR3 DNA reads as TGTGCCAGCAGCCCCCCGGGAGACGTACCCAGTCACAATGAGCAGTTCTTC.